This TCR beta chain appears in the sequencing data of a study of chemoradiotherapy in HPV16-positive cancers. Overall study results and limits: For HPV16-positive patients, expanding HPV-responsive T cells associated with longer recurrence-free survival.

As concerns this clone: Its antigen is unidentified.

Germline lookup yields CDR1 MNHEY and CDR2 SVGAGI. V was clipped by 8 bases and J by 10 bases; unmatched bases: 10. The CDR3 totals 14 residues. Over chemoradiotherapy, repertoires were sampled more than once. Assay used: immunoSEQ multiplex PCR; TCRdb lists only in-frame clones, some missing. The sample has about 5,000 clones, roughly 77% seen once. Sequenced here: tumor tissue, sampled from a patient who underwent chemoradiotherapy. This sequence originates from a human donor with HPV-associated anogenital cancer. The gene calls are TRBV6-5 and TRBJ2-1; TRBD2 aligns across 11 bases. The DNA of the CDR3 is TGTGCCAGCGCATCCGTAGCGGGAGGGAGAGAGCAGTTCTTC. Translated, it gives CASASVAGGREQFF.